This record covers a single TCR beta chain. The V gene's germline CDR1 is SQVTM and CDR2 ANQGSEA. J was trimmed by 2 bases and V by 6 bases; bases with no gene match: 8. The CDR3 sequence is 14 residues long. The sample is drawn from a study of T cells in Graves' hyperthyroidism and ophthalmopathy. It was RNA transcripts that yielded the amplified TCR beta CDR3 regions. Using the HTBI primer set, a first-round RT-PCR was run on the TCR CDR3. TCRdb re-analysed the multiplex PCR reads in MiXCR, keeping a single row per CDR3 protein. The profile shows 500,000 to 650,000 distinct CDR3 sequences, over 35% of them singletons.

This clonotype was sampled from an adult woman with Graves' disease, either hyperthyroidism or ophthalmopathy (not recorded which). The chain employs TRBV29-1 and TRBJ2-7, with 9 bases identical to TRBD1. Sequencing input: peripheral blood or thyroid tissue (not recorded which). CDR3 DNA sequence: TGCAGCGTCCGTACCGGGACAGGGCCCTACGAGCAGTACTTC. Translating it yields CSVRTGTGPYEQYF.